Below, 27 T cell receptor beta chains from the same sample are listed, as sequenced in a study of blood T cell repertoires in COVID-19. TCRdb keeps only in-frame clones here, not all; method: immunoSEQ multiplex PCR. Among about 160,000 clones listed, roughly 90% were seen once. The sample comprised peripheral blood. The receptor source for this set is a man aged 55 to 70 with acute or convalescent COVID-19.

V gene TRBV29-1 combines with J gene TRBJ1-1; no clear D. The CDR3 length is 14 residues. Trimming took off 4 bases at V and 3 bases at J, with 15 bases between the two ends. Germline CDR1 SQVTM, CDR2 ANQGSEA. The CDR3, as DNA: TGCAGCGTTGTTCCCGGGTTACCGGACACTGAAGCTTTCTTT. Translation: CSVVPGLPDTEAFF.

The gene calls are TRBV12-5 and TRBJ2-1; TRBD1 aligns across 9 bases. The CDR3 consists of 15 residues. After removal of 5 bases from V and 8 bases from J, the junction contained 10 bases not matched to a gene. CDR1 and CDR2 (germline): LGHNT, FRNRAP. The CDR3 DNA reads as TGTGCTAGTGGTCTTATACAGGGGGCGTGGGATGAGCAGTTCTTC. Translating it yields CASGLIQGAWDEQFF. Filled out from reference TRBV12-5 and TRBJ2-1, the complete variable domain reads DARVTQTPRHKVTEMGQEVTMRCQPILGHNTVFWYRQTMMQGLELLAYFRNRAPLDDSGMPKDRFSAEMPDATLATLKIQPSEPRDSAVYFCASGLIQGAWDEQFFGPGTRLTVL.

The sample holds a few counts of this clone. The CDR3 nucleotides read TGTGCCAGCAGCCAGTCGACAGGGGTATCTGGCTACACCTTC. It is translated as CASSQSTGVSGYTF. The V gene is TRBV14, the J gene TRBJ1-2; 8 bases are a match to TRBD1. Germline loops: CDR1 SGHDN, CDR2 FVKESK. V lost 3 bases and J lost 7; bases outside the gene matches: 7. The CDR3 spans 14 residues. Full variable domain (remainder filled in from reference TRBV14 and TRBJ1-2): EAGVTQFPSHSVIEKGQTVTLRCDPISGHDNLYWYRRVMGKEIKFLLHFVKESKQDESGMPNNRFLAERTGGTYSTLKVQPAELEDSGVYFCASSQSTGVSGYTFGSGTRLTVV.

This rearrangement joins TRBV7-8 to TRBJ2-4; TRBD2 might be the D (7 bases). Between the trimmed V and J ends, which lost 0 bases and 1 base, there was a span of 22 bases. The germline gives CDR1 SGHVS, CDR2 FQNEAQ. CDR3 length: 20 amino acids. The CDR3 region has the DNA TGTGCCAGCAGCTTAGCGTCTAGCGGACAGCTCGAAGGGGCCAAAAACATTCAGTACTTC. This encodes CASSLASSGQLEGAKNIQYF.

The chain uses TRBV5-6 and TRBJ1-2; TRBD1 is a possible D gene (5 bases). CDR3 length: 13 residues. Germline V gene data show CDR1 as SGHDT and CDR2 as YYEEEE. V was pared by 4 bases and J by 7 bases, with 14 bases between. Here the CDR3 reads CASSGQFTAGYTF. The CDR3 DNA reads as TGTGCCAGCAGCGGACAATTCACAGCTGGCTACACCTTC.

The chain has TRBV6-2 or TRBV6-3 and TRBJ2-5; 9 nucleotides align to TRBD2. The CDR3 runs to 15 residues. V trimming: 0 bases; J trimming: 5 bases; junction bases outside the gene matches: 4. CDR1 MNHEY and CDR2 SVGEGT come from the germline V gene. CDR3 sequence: CASSYSRGGLETQYF. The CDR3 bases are TGTGCCAGCAGTTACTCGCGGGGGGGCCTTGAGACCCAGTACTTC.

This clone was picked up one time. CDR3 region: CASSHRGNEKLFF. In DNA, the CDR3 is TGTGCCAGCAGCCACAGGGGAAATGAAAAACTGTTTTTT. The chain has TRBV14 and TRBJ1-4; a possible D gene is TRBD1 (6 bases). Germline values: CDR1 SGHDN, CDR2 FVKESK. With 3 bases removed from V and 5 bases from J, the gap between germline ends came to 7 bases. The CDR3 runs to 13 residues.

In nucleotides, the CDR3 is TGTGCCAGCAGCTTGCAAGGGACAGACGAGCAGTACTTC. It is translated as CASSLQGTDEQYF. This chain links TRBV9 with TRBJ2-7; 7 positions match TRBD1. This CDR3 is built from 13 residues. Germline V gene data show CDR1 as SGDLS and CDR2 as YYNGEE. With V trimmed by 4 bases and J by 5 bases, 6 bases remained unmatched.

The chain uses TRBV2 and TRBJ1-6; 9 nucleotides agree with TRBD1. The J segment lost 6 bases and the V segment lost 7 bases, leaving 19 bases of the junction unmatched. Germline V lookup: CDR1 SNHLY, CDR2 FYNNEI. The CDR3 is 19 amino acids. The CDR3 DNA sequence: TGTGCCAGCAACCCAAGGGGCACAGGGGGCGGAGAAGCTAATTCACCCCTCCACTTT. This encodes CASNPRGTGGGEANSPLHF.

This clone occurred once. The CDR3 loop reads CATGDRRLNYGYTF. CDR3 DNA sequence: TGTGCCACCGGGGACAGAAGGCTGAACTATGGCTACACCTTC. The rearrangement joins TRBV15 to TRBJ1-2; TRBD1 aligns across 7 bases. From germline, CDR1 is LNHNV and CDR2 YYDKDF (reference sequence). The CDR3 is made up of 14 amino acids. Trimming cost V 8 bases and J 2 bases; bases outside gene matches: 8.

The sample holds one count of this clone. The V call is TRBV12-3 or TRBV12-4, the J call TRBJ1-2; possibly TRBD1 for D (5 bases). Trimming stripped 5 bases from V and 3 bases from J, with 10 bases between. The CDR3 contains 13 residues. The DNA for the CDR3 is TGTGCCAGCAGTGCAGACAGATACTATGGCTACACCTTC. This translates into CASSADRYYGYTF.

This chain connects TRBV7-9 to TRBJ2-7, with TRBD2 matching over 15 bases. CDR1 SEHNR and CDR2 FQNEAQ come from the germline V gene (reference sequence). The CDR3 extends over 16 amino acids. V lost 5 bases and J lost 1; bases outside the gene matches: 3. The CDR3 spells CASSSGLAGGSYEQYF. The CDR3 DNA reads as TGTGCCAGCAGCAGCGGACTAGCGGGGGGGTCCTACGAGCAGTACTTC.

This chain's CDR3 is CASSQEGPGNEKLFF. DNA for the CDR3: TGTGCCAGCAGCCAAGAGGGGCCGGGTAATGAAAAACTGTTTTTT. The genes are TRBV3-1 (or the pseudogene TRBV3-2) and TRBJ1-4; a weak D match, TRBD1 (5 bases). Germline V gene lookup returns CDR1 LGHDT and CDR2 YNNKEL (reference sequence). This CDR3 has 15 amino acids. V was shortened by 0 bases and J by 4 bases, with 9 bases between the two germline ends.

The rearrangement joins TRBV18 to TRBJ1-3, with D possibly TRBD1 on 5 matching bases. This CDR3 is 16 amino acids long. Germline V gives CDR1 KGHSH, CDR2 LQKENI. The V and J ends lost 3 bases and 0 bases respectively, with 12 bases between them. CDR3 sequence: CASSPTDGASGNTIYF. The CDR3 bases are TGTGCCAGCTCACCTACGGATGGGGCCTCTGGAAACACCATATATTTT. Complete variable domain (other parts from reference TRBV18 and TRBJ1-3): NAGVMQNPRHLVRRRGQEARLRCSPMKGHSHVYWYRQLPEEGLKFMVYLQKENIIDESGMPKERFSAEFPKEGPSILRIQQVVRGDSAAYFCASSPTDGASGNTIYFGEGSWLTVV.

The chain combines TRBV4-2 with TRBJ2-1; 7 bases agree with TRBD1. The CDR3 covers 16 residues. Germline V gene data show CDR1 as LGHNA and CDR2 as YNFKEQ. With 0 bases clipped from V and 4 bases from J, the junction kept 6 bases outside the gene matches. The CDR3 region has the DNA TGTGCCAGCAGCCAAGATTGGGGGACAGCATACAATGAGCAGTTCTTC. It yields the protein CASSQDWGTAYNEQFF.

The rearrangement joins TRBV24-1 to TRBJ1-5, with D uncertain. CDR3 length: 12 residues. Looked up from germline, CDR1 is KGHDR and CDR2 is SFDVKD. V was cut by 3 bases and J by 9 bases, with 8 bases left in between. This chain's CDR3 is CATSDVIGPQHF. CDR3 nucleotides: TGTGCCACCAGTGATGTTATCGGGCCCCAGCATTTT.

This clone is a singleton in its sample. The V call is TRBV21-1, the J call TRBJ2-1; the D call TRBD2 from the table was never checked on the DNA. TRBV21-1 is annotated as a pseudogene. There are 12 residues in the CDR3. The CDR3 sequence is CASRAKNNEQFF. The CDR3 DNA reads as TGTGCCAGCAGAGCGAAAAACAATGAGCAGTTCTTC.

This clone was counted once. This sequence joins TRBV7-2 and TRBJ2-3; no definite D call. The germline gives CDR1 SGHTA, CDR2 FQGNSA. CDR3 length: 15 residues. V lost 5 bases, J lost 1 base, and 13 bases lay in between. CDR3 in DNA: TGTGCCAGCAGCGCCAAAAAGCGACGCACAGATACGCAGTATTTT. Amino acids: CASSAKKRRTDTQYF.

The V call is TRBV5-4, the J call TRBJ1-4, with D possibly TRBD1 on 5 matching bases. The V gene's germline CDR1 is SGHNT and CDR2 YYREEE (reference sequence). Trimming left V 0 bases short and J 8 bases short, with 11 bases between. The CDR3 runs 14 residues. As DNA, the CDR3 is TGTGCCAGCAGCTTGGGGGCAGGGAACGAAAAACTGTTTTTT. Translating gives CASSLGAGNEKLFF.

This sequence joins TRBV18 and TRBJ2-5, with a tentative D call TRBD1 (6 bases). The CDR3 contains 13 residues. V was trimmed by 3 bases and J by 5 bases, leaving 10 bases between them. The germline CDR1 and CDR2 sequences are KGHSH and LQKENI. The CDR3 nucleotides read TGTGCCAGCTCACCGGGGGCCGTTGAGACCCAGTACTTC. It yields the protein CASSPGAVETQYF.

CDR3 nucleotide sequence: TGTGCCAGCAGCCAAGTGGGACAGGGGGGTGGCTACACCTTC. Translating it yields CASSQVGQGGGYTF. The chain links TRBV4-2 to TRBJ1-2; 11 positions match TRBD1. The CDR3 is made up of 14 amino acids. The V segment lost 1 base and the J segment 7 bases; nucleotides outside the gene matches: 2. CDR1 and CDR2 (germline): LGHNA, YNFKEQ.

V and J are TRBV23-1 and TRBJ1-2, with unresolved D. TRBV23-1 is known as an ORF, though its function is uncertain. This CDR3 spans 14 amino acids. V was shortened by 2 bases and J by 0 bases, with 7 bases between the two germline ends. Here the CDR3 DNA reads TGCGCCAGCAGTCAACGACACGCTAACTATGGCTACACCTTC. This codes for CASSQRHANYGYTF.

The CDR3 is CASNAGWGSNTEAFF. In nucleotides, the CDR3 is TGCGCCAGCAACGCCGGTTGGGGCTCGAACACTGAAGCTTTCTTT. The V gene is TRBV5-1, the J gene TRBJ1-1, with D possibly TRBD1 on 5 matching bases. Germline values: CDR1 SGHRS, CDR2 YFSETQ. The CDR3 totals 15 residues. V was trimmed by 6 bases and J by 1 base, leaving 16 bases between them.

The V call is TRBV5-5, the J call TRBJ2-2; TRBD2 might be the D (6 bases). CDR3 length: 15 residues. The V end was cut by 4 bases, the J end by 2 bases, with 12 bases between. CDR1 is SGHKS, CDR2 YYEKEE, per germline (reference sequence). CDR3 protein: CASSPLGGNTGELFF. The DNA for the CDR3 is TGTGCCAGCAGCCCCTTGGGGGGTAACACCGGGGAGCTGTTTTTT.

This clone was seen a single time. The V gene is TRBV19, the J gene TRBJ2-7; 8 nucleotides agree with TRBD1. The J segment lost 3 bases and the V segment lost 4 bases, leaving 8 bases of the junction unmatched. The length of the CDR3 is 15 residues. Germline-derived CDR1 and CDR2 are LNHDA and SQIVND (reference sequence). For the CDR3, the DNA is TGTGCCAGTAGTACCGGACAGGGTCGGTACTACGAGCAGTACTTC. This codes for CASSTGQGRYYEQYF.

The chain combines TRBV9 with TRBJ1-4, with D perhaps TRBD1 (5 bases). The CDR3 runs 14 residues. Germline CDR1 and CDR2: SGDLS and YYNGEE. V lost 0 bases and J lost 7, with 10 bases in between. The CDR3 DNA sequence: TGTGCCAGCAGCGTAGAGCTGGGGGGTGAAAAACTGTTTTTT. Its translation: CASSVELGGEKLFF.

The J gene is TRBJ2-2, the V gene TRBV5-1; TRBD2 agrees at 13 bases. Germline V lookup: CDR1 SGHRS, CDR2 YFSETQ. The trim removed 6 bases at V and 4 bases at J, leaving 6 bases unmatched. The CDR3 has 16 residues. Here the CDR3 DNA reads TGCGCCAGCAAGACTAGCGGGGGGCTAGGCACCGGGGAGCTGTTTTTT. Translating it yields CASKTSGGLGTGELFF.